This TCR beta chain emerged from a study of blood T cell repertoires in COVID-19. On the study more broadly: The study drew acute and convalescent COVID-19 samples from the United States, Italy and Spain.

Only one count was recorded for this clone. Using immunoSEQ multiplex PCR, the repertoire was profiled, and TCRdb retains in-frame clones only, with some absent. The sample carries roughly 520,000 clones, roughly 90% recorded once. Enrollees, about 18 to 100 years old, lived in 24 US areas. Two negative PCRs, clearance, or symptom resolution had been documented for recovered Cohort 3 donors. V shed 2 bases and J shed 2 bases, with 6 bases lying between them. The CDR3 is 13 amino acids. CDR1 MNHEY and CDR2 SVGEGT come from the germline V gene. The chain carries TRBV6-2 or TRBV6-3 and TRBJ1-1; D is uncertain. The source of this sequence is a woman aged 40 to 50 who had recovered from COVID-19. Source material: PBMCs or T cells enriched from blood (not recorded which). The CDR3 reads CASSYGRNTEAFF. As DNA, the CDR3 is TGTGCCAGCAGTTACGGCCGCAACACTGAAGCTTTCTTT.